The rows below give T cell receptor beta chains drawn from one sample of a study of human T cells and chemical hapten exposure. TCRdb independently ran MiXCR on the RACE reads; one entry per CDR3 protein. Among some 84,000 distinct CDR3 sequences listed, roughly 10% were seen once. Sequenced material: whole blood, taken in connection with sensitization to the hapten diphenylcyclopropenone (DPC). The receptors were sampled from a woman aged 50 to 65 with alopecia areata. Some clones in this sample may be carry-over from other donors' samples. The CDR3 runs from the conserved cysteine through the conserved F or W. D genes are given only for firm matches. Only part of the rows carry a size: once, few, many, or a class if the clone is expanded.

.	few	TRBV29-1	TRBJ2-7	TGCAGCGTAGAGTTATCCTACGAGCAGTACTTC	CSVELSYEQYF
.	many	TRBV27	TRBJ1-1	TGTGCCAGCAGTGAGCTACGAGTGAACACTGAAGCTTTCTTT	CASSELRVNTEAFF
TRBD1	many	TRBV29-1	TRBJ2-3	TGCAGCTTCAGAAGGGATGGACAGGGGGCGAGAAATACGCAGTATTTT	CSFRRDGQGARNTQYF
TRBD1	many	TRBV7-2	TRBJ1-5	TGTGCCAGCAGCCGGCCAGGGGGGCCCCAGCATTTT	CASSRPGGPQHF
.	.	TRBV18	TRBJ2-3	TGTGCCAGCTCACCATTTGGAGGGGATACGCAGTATTTT	CASSPFGGDTQYF
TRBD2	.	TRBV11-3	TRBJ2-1	TGTGCCAGCAGCTGGCGGGAGGGAGGGAACAATGAGCAGTTCTTC	CASSWREGGNNEQFF
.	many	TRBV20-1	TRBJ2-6	TGCAGTGCTAGAGCCCCCGGGGAGGAAGGGGCCAACGTCCTGACTTTC	CSARAPGEEGANVLTF
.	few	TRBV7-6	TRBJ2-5	TGTGCCAGCAGCTTAGGGCGGCTACTTCAAGAGACCCAGTACTTC	CASSLGRLLQETQYF
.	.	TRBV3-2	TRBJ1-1	TGTGCCAGCAGCCAAGATAGGCTGGTGTGGAGTATGAACACTGAAGCTTTCTTT	CASSQDRLVWSMNTEAFF
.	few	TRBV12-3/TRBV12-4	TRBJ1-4	TGTGCCAGCGGGGGGTTAACTAATGAAAAACTGTTTTTT	CASGGLTNEKLFF
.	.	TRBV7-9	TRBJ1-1	TGTGCCAGCAGCCCAACAGGGATTGAAGCTTTCTTT	CASSPTGIEAFF
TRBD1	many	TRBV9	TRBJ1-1	TGTGCCAGCAGCGCCGGTTCGTACAACAGGGGAGGGACTGAAGCTTTCTTT	CASSAGSYNRGGTEAFF
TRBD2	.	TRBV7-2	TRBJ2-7	TGTGCCAGCAGCTTGAACGGGGGGAGCTCCTACGAGCAGTACTTC	CASSLNGGSSYEQYF
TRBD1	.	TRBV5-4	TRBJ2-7	TGTGCCAGCAGCTTGGAAACAGGGGTCCACGAGCAGTACTTC	CASSLETGVHEQYF
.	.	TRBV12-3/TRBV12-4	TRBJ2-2	TGTGCCAGCAGTCGCGACCAAACCGGGGAGCTGTTTTTT	CASSRDQTGELFF
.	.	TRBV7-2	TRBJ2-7	TGTGCCAGCAGCTTTCCCGGAACTAGATACGAGCAGTACTTC	CASSFPGTRYEQYF
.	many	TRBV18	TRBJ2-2	TGTGCCAGCTCGCCGATTAAGAACACCGGGGAGCTGTTTTTT	CASSPIKNTGELFF
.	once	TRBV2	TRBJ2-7	TGTGCCAGCAGGACCGACTGGAAGCAGTACTTC	CASRTDWKQYF
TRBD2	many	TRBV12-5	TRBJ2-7	TGTGCTAGTGGTTCCCCGGATAGCGGGACCCCTCGTGAGCAGTACTTC	CASGSPDSGTPREQYF
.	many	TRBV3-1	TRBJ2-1	TGTGCCAGCAGCCAAGTTCAGAGTGCAGGGGAGCAGTTCTTC	CASSQVQSAGEQFF
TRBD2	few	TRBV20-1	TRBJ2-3	TGCAGTGCTAGGGGACCGACCTTTCTAGCGGCGGAGGTTTGGGATACGCAGTATTTT	CSARGPTFLAAEVWDTQYF
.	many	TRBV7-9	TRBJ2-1	.	CASSLRRAGGSNEQFF
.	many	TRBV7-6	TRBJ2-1	TGTGCCAGCAGCCTATCAAGCGGGTTAGGTTACAATGAGCAGTTCTTC	CASSLSSGLGYNEQFF
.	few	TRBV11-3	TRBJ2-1	TGTGCCAGCAGCTTGGCGGGTACGTCCTACAATGAGCAGTTCTTC	CASSLAGTSYNEQFF
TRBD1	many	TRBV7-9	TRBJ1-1	TGTGCCAGCAGCTTTACGACAGGGGGCACTGAAGCTTTCTTT	CASSFTTGGTEAFF
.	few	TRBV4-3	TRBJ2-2	TGCGCCAGCAGCCCACCGACAGGGGAAGCGGGAGACACCGGGGAGCTGTTTTTT	CASSPPTGEAGDTGELFF
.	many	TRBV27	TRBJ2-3	TGTGCCAGCAGTTTATCGATAGTGATTGCAGATACGCAGTATTTT	CASSLSIVIADTQYF
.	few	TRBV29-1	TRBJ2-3	TGCAGCGTTGAAAGGACTAGCACAGATACGCAGTATTTT	CSVERTSTDTQYF
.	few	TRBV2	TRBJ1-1	TGTGCCAGCAGAAGAGAAGCGACTGAAGCTTTCTTT	CASRREATEAFF
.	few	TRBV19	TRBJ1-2	TGTGCCAGTAGTATCACCAACTATGGCTACACCTTC	CASSITNYGYTF
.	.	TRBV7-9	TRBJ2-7	TGTGCCAGCAGCCCTAAATATCCCTACGAGCAGTACTTC	CASSPKYPYEQYF
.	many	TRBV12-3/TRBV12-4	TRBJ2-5	TGTGCCAGCAGCCCGGGACGCGGAACGCAAGAGACCCAGTACTTC	CASSPGRGTQETQYF
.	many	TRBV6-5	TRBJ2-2	TGTGCCAGCAGCCCCGCATGGAACACCGGGGAGCTGTTTTTT	CASSPAWNTGELFF
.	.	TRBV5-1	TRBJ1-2	TGCGCCAGCAGCTTGGAGCCGGGGACTGCCTATGGCTTCACCTTC	CASSLEPGTAYGFTF
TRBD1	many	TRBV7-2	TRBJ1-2	TGTGCCAGCAGCCCAGGGGGCCACTATGGCTACACCTTC	CASSPGGHYGYTF
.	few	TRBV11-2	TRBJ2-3	TGTGCCAGCAGCCTATGGGACCACACAGATACGCAGTATTTT	CASSLWDHTDTQYF
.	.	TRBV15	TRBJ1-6	TGTGCCACCAGCAGCCAAACTGTAGCCAATTCACCCCTCCACTTT	CATSSQTVANSPLHF
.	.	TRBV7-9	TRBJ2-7	TGTGCCAGCAGCCGGCCTATGGCCGGGAACTACGAGCAGTACTTC	CASSRPMAGNYEQYF
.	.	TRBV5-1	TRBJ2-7	TGCGCCAGCAGCTTGGCCACGAGCTCCTACGAGCAGTACTTC	CASSLATSSYEQYF
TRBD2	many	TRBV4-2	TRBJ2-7	TGTGCCAGCAGCCAAGATCCAGCGGGGAGGCTGGGAGAGCAGTACTTC	CASSQDPAGRLGEQYF
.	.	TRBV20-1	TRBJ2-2	TGCAGTGCTAGAATCGATACCGGGGAGCTGTTTTTT	CSARIDTGELFF
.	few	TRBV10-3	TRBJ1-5	TGTGCCATCAGTGAGGGGGCAGAAGCCAATCAGCCCCAGCATTTT	CAISEGAEANQPQHF
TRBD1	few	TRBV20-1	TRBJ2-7	TGCAGCTCTGTCGGACAGGCTTACTCCTACGAGCAGTACTTC	CSSVGQAYSYEQYF
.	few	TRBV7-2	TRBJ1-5	TGTGCCAGCAGTCCTCAGGGTAGCGGTCACAATCAGCCCCAGCATTTT	CASSPQGSGHNQPQHF
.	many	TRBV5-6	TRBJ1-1	TGTGCCAGCAGCTTAGCCCTGATTGAAGCTTTCTTT	CASSLALIEAFF
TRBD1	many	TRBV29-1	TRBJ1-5	TGCAGCGTTGAGACAGGGGGCGGCAATCAGCCCCAGCATTTT	CSVETGGGNQPQHF
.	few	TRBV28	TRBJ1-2	TGTGCCACTAGACAGGCTAACTATGGCTACACCTTC	CATRQANYGYTF
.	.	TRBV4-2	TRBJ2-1	TGTGCCAGCAGCCAAGACACAAAATTTAAGATTGCGGCCAATGAGCAGTTCTTC	CASSQDTKFKIAANEQFF
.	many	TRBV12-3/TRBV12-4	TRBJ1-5	TGTGCCAGCAGTTTAATAGGGGGCAATCAGCCCCAGCATTTT	CASSLIGGNQPQHF
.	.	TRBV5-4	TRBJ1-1	TGTGCCAGCAGCTTGGCCGGAGGGTACACGACAGAAGCTTTCTTT	CASSLAGGYTTEAFF
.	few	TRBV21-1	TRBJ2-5	TGTGCCAGCAGCGAACCCAGGAGTATCGGCGAGACCCAGTACTTC	CASSEPRSIGETQYF
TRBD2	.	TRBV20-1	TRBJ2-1	TGCAGTGCTATGCGGACTAGCATAAGCTCCTACAATGAGCAGTTCTTC	CSAMRTSISSYNEQFF
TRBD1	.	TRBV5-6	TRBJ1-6	TGTGCCAGCAGCTTGGTAACAGGGGCTGGGGGTTCACCCCTCCACTTT	CASSLVTGAGGSPLHF
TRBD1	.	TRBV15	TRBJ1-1	TGTGCCACCAGCAGAAACAGGGGAACTGAAGCTTTCTTT	CATSRNRGTEAFF
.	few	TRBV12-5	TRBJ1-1	TGTGCTAGTGGTTTGGAGGGGGGATTGAACACTGAAGCTTTCTTT	CASGLEGGLNTEAFF